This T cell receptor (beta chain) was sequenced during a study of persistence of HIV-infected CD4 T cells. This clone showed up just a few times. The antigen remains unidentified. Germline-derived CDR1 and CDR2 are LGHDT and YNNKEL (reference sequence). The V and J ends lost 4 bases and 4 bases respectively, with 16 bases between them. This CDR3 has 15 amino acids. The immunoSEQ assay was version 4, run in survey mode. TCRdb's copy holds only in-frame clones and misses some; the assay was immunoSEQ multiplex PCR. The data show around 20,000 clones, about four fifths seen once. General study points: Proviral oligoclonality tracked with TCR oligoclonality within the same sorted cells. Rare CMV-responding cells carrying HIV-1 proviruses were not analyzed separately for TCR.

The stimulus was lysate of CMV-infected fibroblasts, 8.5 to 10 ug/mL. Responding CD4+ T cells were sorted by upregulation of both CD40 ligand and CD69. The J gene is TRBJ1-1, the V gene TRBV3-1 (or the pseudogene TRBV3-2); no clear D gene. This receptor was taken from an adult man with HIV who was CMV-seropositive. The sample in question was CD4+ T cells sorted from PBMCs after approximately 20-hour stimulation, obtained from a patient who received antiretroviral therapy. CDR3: CASSPVPRSGTEAFF. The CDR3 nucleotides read TGTGCCAGCAGCCCAGTCCCCAGGTCGGGCACTGAAGCTTTCTTT.